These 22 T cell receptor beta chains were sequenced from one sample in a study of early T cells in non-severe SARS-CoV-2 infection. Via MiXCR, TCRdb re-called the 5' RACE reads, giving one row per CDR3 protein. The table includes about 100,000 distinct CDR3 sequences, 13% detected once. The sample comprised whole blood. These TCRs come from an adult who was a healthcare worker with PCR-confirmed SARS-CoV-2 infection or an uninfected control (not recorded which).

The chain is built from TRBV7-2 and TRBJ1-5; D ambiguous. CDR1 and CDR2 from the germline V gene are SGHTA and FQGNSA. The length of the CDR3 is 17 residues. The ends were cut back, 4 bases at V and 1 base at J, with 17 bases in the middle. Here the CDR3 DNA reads TGTGCCAGCAGCTCCCCGGCCGGTGGAGTGAGCAATCAGCCCCAGCATTTT. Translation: CASSSPAGGVSNQPQHF.

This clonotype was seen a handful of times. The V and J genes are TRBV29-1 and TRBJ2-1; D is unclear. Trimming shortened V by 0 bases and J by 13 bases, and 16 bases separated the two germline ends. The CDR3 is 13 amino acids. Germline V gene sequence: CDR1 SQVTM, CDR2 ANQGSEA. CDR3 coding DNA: TGCAGCGTTGAAGATTTCCTCTCACCTCAACAGTTCTTC. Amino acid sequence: CSVEDFLSPQQFF.

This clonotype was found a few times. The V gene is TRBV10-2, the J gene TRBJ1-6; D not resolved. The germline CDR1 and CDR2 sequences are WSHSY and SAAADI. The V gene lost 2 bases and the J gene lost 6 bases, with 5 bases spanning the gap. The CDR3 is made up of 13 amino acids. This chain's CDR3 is CASSEGFNSPLHF. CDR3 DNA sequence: TGCGCCAGCAGTGAGGGGTTTAATTCACCCCTCCACTTT.

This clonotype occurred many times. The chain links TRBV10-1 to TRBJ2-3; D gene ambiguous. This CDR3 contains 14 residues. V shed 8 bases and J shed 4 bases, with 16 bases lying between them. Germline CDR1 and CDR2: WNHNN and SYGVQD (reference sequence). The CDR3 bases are TGCGCCAGCCGTAGGGCCCTCCGACCAGATACGCAGTATTTT. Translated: CASRRALRPDTQYF.

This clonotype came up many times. The CDR3 DNA reads TGCGCCAGCAGCCACCCCAAAGGACAGGGAGGAACACCCCTCCACTTT. This translates into CASSHPKGQGGTPLHF. This rearrangement joins TRBV4-1 to TRBJ1-6; TRBD1 matches 8 bases. CDR1 is MGHRA, CDR2 YSYEKL, per germline. The junction had 12 bases not matched to a gene; V was cut back by 3 bases and J by 11 bases. This CDR3 has 16 residues.

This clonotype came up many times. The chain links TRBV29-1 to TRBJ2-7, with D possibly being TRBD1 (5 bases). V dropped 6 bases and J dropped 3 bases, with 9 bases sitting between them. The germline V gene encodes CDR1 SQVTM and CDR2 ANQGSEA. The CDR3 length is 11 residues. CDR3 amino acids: CSVQGIYEQYF. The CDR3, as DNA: TGCAGCGTCCAGGGAATCTACGAGCAGTACTTC.

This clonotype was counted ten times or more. The CDR3 region is CASSSNRGRKAFF. DNA of the CDR3: TGTGCCAGCAGCTCGAACAGGGGGCGAAAAGCTTTCTTT. The chain joins TRBV7-2 to TRBJ1-1; 9 bases align to TRBD1. The CDR3 spans 13 residues. J was trimmed by 9 bases and V by 4 bases; bases with no gene match: 6. In germline, CDR1 is SGHTA, CDR2 FQGNSA.

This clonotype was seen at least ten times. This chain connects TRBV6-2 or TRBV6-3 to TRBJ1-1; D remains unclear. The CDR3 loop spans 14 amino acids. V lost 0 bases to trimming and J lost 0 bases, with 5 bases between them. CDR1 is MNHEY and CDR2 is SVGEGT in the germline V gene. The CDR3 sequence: CASSYSGLNTEAFF. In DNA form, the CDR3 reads TGTGCCAGCAGTTACTCGGGGTTGAACACTGAAGCTTTCTTT.

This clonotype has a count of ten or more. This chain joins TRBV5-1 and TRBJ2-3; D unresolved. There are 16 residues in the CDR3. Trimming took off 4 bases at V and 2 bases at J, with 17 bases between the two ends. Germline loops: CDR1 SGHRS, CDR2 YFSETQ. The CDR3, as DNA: TGCGCCAGCAGCCCCCCCGGGTCCCCTTCCACAGATACGCAGTATTTT. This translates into CASSPPGSPSTDTQYF. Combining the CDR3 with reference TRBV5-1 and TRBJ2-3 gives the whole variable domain KAGVTQTPRYLIKTRGQQVTLSCSPISGHRSVSWYQQTPGQGLQFLFEYFSETQRNKGNFPGRFSGRQFSNSRSEMNVSTLELGDSALYLCASSPPGSPSTDTQYFGPGTRLTVL.

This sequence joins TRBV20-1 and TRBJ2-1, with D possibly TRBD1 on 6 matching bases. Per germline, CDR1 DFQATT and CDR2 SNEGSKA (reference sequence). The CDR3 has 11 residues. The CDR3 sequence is CKAGKQGEQFF. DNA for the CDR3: TGCAAGGCAGGAAAGCAGGGGGAGCAGTTCTTC.

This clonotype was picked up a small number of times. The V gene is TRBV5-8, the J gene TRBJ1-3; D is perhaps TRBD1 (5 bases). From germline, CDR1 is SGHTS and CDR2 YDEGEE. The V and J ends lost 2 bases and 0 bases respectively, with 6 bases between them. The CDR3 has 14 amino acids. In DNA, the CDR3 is TGTGCCAGCAGCTTACAGGACTCTGGAAACACCATATATTTT. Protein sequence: CASSLQDSGNTIYF.

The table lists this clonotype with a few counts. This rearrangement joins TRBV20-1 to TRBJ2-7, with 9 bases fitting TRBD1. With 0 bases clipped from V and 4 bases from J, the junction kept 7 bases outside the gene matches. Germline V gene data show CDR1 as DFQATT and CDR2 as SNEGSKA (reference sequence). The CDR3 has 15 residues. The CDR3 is CSARDATGGGYEQYF. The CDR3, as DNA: TGCAGTGCTAGAGATGCGACAGGGGGTGGGTACGAGCAGTACTTC.

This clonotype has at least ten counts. The CDR3, as DNA: TGTGCCAGCAGTTTAGTATCGGGGGAGTTGGCTTTCTTT. It specifies CASSLVSGELAFF. The chain employs TRBV27 and TRBJ1-1; D may be TRBD1 (5 bases). Deletions cut 2 bases from V and 11 bases from J, with 15 bases between. This CDR3 has 13 residues. CDR1 and CDR2 (germline): MNHEY, SMNVEV (reference sequence).

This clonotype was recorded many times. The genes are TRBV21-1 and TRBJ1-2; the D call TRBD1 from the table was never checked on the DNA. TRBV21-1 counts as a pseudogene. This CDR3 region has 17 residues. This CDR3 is CASSLPGRDRWGYGYTF. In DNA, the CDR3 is TGTGCCAGCAGCCTCCCGGGCCGGGACAGGTGGGGCTATGGCTACACCTTC.

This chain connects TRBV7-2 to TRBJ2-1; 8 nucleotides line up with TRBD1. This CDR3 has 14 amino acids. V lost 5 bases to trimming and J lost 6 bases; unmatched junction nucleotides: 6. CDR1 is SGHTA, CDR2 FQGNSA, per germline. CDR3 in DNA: TGTGCCAGCAGCACCCGGACAGGGAGCAATGAGCAGTTCTTC. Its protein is CASSTRTGSNEQFF.

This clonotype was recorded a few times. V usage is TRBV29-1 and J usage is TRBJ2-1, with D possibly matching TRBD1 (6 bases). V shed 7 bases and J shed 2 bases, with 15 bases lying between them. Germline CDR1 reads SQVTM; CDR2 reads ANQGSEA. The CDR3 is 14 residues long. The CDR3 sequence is CSEKNRDTYNEQFF. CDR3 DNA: TGCAGCGAAAAAAACAGGGATACCTACAATGAGCAGTTCTTC.

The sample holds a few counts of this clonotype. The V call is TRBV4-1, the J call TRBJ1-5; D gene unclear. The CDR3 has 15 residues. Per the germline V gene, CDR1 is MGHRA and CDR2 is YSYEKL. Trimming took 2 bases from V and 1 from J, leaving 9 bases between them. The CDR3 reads CASSQYGLSNQPQHF. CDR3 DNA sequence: TGCGCCAGCAGCCAATACGGGCTCAGCAATCAGCCCCAGCATTTT.

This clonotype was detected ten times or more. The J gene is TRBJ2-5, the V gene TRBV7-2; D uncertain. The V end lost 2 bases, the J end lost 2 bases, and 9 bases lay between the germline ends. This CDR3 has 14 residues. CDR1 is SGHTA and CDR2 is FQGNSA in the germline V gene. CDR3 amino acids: CASSLSWQQETQYF. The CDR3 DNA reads TGTGCCAGCAGCTTAAGTTGGCAGCAAGAGACCCAGTACTTC.

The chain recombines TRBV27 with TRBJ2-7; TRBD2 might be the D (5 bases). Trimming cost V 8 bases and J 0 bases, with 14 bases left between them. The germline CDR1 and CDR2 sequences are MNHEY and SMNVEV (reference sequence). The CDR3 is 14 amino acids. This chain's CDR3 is CASRLREGSYEQYF. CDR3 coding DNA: TGTGCCAGCCGGTTAAGAGAGGGCTCCTACGAGCAGTACTTC.

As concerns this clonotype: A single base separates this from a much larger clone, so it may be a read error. CDR3 sequence reads: CASSAWGGPKEQFF. DNA for the CDR3: TGTGCCAGCAGTGCCTGGGGGGGCCCCAAAGAGCAGTTCTTC. The rearrangement joins TRBV6-2 or TRBV6-3 to TRBJ2-1, with D possibly TRBD2 on 7 matching bases. The CDR3 is 14 residues long. V lost 5 bases and J lost 10, with 18 bases in between. Germline V gene lookup returns CDR1 MNHEY and CDR2 SVGEGT.

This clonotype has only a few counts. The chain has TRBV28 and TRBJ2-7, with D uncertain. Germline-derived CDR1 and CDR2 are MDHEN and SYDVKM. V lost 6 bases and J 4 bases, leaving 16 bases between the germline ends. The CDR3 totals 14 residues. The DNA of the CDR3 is TGTGCCAGCAGACCCGGGCCCAGTTATTACGAGCAGTACTTC. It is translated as CASRPGPSYYEQYF.

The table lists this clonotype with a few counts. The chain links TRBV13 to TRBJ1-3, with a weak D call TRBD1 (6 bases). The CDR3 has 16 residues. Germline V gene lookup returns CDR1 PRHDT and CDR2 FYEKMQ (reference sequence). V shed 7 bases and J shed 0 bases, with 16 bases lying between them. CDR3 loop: CASNRGGRSSGNTIYF. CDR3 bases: TGTGCCAGCAATCGGGGGGGCCGGTCCTCTGGAAACACCATATATTTT.